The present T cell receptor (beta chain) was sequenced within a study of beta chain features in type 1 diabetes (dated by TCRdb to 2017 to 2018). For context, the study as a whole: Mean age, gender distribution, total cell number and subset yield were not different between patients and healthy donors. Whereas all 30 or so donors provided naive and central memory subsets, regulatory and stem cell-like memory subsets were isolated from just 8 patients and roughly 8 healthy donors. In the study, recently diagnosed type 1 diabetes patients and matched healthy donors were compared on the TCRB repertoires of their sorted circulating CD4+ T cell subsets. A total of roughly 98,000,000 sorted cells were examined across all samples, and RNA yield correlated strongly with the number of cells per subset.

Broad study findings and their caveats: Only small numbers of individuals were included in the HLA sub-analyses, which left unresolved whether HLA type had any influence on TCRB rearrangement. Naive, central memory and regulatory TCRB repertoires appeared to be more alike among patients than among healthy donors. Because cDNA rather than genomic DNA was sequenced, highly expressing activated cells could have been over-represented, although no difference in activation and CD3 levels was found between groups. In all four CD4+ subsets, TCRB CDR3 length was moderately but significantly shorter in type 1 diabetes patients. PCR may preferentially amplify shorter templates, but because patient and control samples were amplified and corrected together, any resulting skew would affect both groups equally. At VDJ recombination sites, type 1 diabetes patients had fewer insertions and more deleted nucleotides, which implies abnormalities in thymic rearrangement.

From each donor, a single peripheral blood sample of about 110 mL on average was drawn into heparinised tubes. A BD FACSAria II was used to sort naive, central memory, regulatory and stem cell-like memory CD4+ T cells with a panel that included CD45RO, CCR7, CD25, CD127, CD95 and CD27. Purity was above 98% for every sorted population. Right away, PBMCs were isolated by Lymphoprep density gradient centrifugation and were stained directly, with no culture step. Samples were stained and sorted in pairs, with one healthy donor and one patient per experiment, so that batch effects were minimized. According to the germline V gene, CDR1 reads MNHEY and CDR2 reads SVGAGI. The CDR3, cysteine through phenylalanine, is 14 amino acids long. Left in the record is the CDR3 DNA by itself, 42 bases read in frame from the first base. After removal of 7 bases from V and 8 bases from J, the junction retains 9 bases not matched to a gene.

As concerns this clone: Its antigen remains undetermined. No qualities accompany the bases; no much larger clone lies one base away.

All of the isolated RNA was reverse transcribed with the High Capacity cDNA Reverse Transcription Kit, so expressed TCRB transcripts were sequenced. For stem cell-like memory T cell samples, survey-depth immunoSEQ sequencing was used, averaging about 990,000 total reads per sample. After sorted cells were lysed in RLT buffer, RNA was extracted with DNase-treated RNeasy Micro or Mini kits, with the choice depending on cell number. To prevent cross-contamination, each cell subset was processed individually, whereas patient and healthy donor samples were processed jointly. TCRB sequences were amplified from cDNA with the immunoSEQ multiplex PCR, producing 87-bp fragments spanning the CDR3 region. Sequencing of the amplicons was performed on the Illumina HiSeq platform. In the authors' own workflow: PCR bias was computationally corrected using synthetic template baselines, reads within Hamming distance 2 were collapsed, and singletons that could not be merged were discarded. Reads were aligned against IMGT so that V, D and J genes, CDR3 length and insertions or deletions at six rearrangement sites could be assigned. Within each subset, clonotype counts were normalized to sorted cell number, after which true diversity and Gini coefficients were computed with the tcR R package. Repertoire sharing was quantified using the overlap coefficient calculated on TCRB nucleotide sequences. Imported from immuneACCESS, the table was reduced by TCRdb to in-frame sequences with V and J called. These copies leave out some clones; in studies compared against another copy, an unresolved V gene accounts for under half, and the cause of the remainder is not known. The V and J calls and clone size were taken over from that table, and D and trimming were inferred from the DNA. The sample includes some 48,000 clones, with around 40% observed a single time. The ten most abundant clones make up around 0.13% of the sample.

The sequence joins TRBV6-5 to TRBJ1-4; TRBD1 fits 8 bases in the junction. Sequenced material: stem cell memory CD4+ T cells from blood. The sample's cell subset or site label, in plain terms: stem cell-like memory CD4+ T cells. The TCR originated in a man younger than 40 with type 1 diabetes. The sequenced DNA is TGTGCCAGCAAGATGACAGGGGTACGGGAAAAACTGTTTTTT. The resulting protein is CASKMTGVREKLFF.